The 4 T cell receptor beta chains below were found in one sample sequenced in a study of PD-1 blockade in classical Hodgkin lymphoma. Clones were read by immunoSEQ multiplex PCR, and TCRdb kept only the in-frame ones, dropping some. The data contain about 13,000 clones, around 77% of them seen just once; the ten biggest clones take up almost 25%. The patients all showed relapse after autologous stem cell transplantation, while their brentuximab vedotin exposure varied. Sequencing used peripheral blood mononuclear cells (PBMCs), obtained at baseline. The source is a human donor with classical Hodgkin lymphoma.

V gene TRBV4-1 combines with J gene TRBJ1-5, with TRBD1 matching over 7 bases. Germline CDR1 and CDR2: MGHRA and YSYEKL. The CDR3 is 19 residues long. The ends lost 0 bases at V and 5 bases at J; junction bases unmatched: 16. Written as DNA, the CDR3 is TGCGCCAGCAGCCAAGATATAGTTAATTTCGACAGGGACCATCAGCCCCAGCATTTT. Translated: CASSQDIVNFDRDHQPQHF.

This clone appeared once. The rearrangement joins TRBV2 to TRBJ1-4; the D gene is possibly TRBD1 (5 bases). Per germline, CDR1 SNHLY and CDR2 FYNNEI. The CDR3 spans 14 residues. V was clipped by 5 bases and J by 8 bases, with 15 bases between them. CDR3 region: CASSQGNRGEKLFF. The DNA of the CDR3 is TGTGCCAGCAGTCAGGGTAACCGGGGCGAAAAACTGTTTTTT.

This chain links TRBV5-4 with TRBJ2-1; 8 positions match TRBD2. CDR1 SGHNT and CDR2 YYREEE come from the germline V gene (reference sequence). The CDR3 is made up of 15 amino acids. Trimming took 3 bases from V and 4 from J; bases not matched to a gene: 6. CDR3 in DNA: TGTGCCAGCAGCTCGGGACTAGTAGGATACAATGAGCAGTTCTTC. Protein sequence: CASSSGLVGYNEQFF. The entire variable domain, with the rest obtained from reference TRBV5-4 and TRBJ2-1, is as follows: ETGVTQSPTHLIKTRGQQVTLRCSSQSGHNTVSWYQQALGQGPQFIFQYYREEENGRGNFPPRFSGLQFPNYSSELNVNALELDDSALYLCASSSGLVGYNEQFFGPGTRLTVL.

The V gene is TRBV28, the J gene TRBJ2-3; D possibly matches TRBD1 or TRBD2 (5 bases each). CDR3 size: 15 residues. Germline loops: CDR1 MDHEN, CDR2 SYDVKM. With 5 bases removed from V and 6 bases from J, the gap between germline ends came to 18 bases. The CDR3 is CASSPARTGADTQYF. The CDR3 coding sequence is TGTGCCAGCAGTCCCGCAAGGACCGGGGCCGATACGCAGTATTTT.